The 29 T cell receptor beta chains reported below all come from one sample, sequenced in a study of identical twins. TCRdb reanalysed the 5' RACE reads using MiXCR and keeps one entry per CDR3 protein. Among 350,000 to 400,000 distinct CDR3 sequences listed, roughly 10% were seen once. Sequencing was carried out using naive T cells sorted from blood. The receptors stem from a woman aged 50 to 60 in good health.

This clonotype came up a few times. This chain links TRBV3-1 with TRBJ2-7; D not resolved. The germline V and J ends were trimmed by 5 bases and 6 bases, with 14 bases remaining between them. This CDR3 is 13 amino acids long. The germline gives CDR1 LGHDT, CDR2 YNNKEL (reference sequence). DNA for the CDR3: TGTGCCAGCAGCGCCGTTCCTGAGTCCGAGCAGTACGTC. Protein sequence: CASSAVPESEQYV.

The V and J genes are TRBV12-3 or TRBV12-4 and TRBJ2-1, with unresolved D. Between the trimmed V and J ends, which lost 7 bases and 4 bases, there was a span of 11 bases. CDR3 size: 13 residues. The CDR3 nucleotides read TGTGCCAGCATAGGCGAGTCTTACAATGAGCAGTTCTTC. It is translated as CASIGESYNEQFF.

The chain is built from TRBV6-5 and TRBJ2-2, with unresolved D. Looked up from germline, CDR1 is MNHEY and CDR2 is SVGAGI. Trimming shortened V by 6 bases and J by 4 bases, and 6 bases separated the two germline ends. There are 12 residues in the CDR3. CDR3 in DNA: TGTGCCAGCAGGTCAATCACCGGGGAGCTGTTTTTT. It encodes CASRSITGELFF.

This clonotype was seen a handful of times. V usage is TRBV7-2 and J usage is TRBJ2-2; D perhaps matches TRBD1 (6 bases). V was pared by 4 bases and J by 7 bases, with 16 bases between. Germline V CDR1 and CDR2: SGHTA, FQGNSA. This CDR3 region has 15 residues. As DNA, the CDR3 is TGTGCCAGCAGCTCTTCCTTCCGGGACATCGGGGAGCTGTTTTTT. Its translation is CASSSSFRDIGELFF.

The chain is built from TRBV5-6 and TRBJ2-5; D remains ambiguous. The CDR3 totals 16 residues. CDR1 is SGHDT, CDR2 YYEEEE, per germline. V gave up 3 bases and J gave up 2 bases, with 17 bases separating them. CDR3 protein: CASSSWHTTLQETQYF. Written as DNA, the CDR3 is TGTGCCAGCAGCTCTTGGCATACGACGTTACAAGAGACCCAGTACTTC.

The chain joins TRBV20-1 to TRBJ1-1, with 11 bases matching TRBD1. J lost 2 bases, V lost 4 bases, and 12 bases had no gene match. This CDR3 has 17 residues. From germline, CDR1 is DFQATT and CDR2 SNEGSKA (reference sequence). The CDR3 DNA is TGCAGTGCTACTCCTTGGGGACAGGGGGTTAGAAACACTGAAGCTTTCTTT. Translating it yields CSATPWGQGVRNTEAFF.

This sequence joins TRBV7-6 and TRBJ2-2, with D possibly TRBD2 on 6 matching bases. Germline CDR1 and CDR2: SGHVS and FNYEAQ. Trimming pared 2 bases from V and 4 bases from J, leaving 8 bases between. The CDR3 totals 14 residues. CDR3 DNA: TGTGCCAGCAGCTTAAGCGGGCCCACCGGGGAGCTGTTTTTT. It is translated as CASSLSGPTGELFF.

In its sample, this clonotype was seen a few times. The genes are TRBV6-4 and TRBJ2-3, with D perhaps matching TRBD1 or TRBD2 (5 bases each). The V gene lost 2 bases and the J gene lost 4 bases, with 10 bases spanning the gap. The germline CDR1 and CDR2 sequences are MRHNA and SNTAGT. The length of the CDR3 is 14 residues. The CDR3 loop reads CASSDGGDSDTQYF. CDR3 nucleotides: TGTGCCAGCAGTGACGGGGGAGATTCAGATACGCAGTATTTT.

In its sample, this clonotype was seen a few times. This chain joins TRBV12-3 or TRBV12-4 and TRBJ2-4; the match to TRBD2 covers 16 bases. The length of the CDR3 is 18 residues. Germline trimming cut 7 bases from V and 8 bases from J; bases unmatched to any gene: 14. As DNA, the CDR3 is TGTGCCAGCAAGGGACTAGCGGGAGGGCCTAACCTCGGGGACATTCAGTACTTC. Protein product: CASKGLAGGPNLGDIQYF.

The chain links TRBV29-1 to TRBJ2-6, with D possibly TRBD1 on 5 matching bases. The V gene's germline CDR1 is SQVTM and CDR2 ANQGSEA. The CDR3 covers 13 residues. Trimming removed 4 bases at V and 11 bases at J, with 15 bases between. The CDR3 region has the DNA TGCAGCGTTGTTTTAGTAGGGGTGGACGTCCTGACTTTC. Translation gives CSVVLVGVDVLTF.

This clonotype was counted at least ten times. This chain connects TRBV7-2 to TRBJ1-5; D gene uncertain. V was clipped by 1 base and J by 1 base, with 8 bases between them. CDR1 is SGHTA, CDR2 FQGNSA, per germline. The CDR3 runs 15 residues. The CDR3 sequence is CASSLGGSSNQPQHF. The CDR3 DNA follows: TGTGCCAGCAGCTTAGGAGGGTCCAGCAATCAGCCCCAGCATTTT.

This clonotype was counted many times. V is TRBV6-5 and J is TRBJ2-1; 13 nucleotides align to TRBD2. The germline CDR1 and CDR2 sequences are MNHEY and SVGAGI. This CDR3 is 16 amino acids long. J gave up 1 base and V 6 bases, and 3 bases lay outside the gene matches. This CDR3 reads CASRRTSGGSYNEQFF. In DNA, the CDR3 is TGTGCCAGCAGGAGGACTAGCGGGGGTTCCTACAATGAGCAGTTCTTC.

The chain employs TRBV5-1 and TRBJ1-6; possibly TRBD1 for D (5 bases). Trimming pared 0 bases from V and 5 bases from J, leaving 9 bases between. The germline V gene has CDR1 SGHRS and CDR2 YFSETQ. The CDR3 runs 15 residues. The CDR3 DNA is TGCGCCAGCAGCTTGGCGGGACCGGATAATTCACCCCTCCACTTT. This translates into CASSLAGPDNSPLHF.

This clonotype was seen many times. CDR3 coding DNA: TGCAGCGTTGATTGGACTAGCGGGTCCCAGTTCTTC. Amino acids: CSVDWTSGSQFF. The V call is TRBV29-1, the J call TRBJ2-1; 11 bases map to TRBD2. The CDR3 loop spans 12 amino acids. V lost 3 bases and J lost 13; bases outside the gene matches: 5. Germline V lookup: CDR1 SQVTM, CDR2 ANQGSEA.

Ten or more counts support this clonotype. This chain joins TRBV12-3 or TRBV12-4 and TRBJ2-3; 11 bases agree with TRBD1. V lost 5 bases, J lost 0 bases, and 10 bases stayed unmatched. The CDR3 loop spans 18 amino acids. The CDR3 is CASSLGQGVSASTDTQYF. The DNA for the CDR3 is TGTGCCAGCAGTCTGGGACAGGGGGTTTCGGCGAGCACAGATACGCAGTATTTT.

CDR3 nucleotide sequence: TGTGCCAGCAGCCAAGATAGGGCACTGAATCAGCCCCAGCATTTT. Amino acid sequence: CASSQDRALNQPQHF. The rearrangement links TRBV3-1 to TRBJ1-5; D unresolved. The V end lost 0 bases, the J end lost 4 bases, and 10 bases lay between the germline ends. CDR3 length: 15 residues. Germline loops: CDR1 LGHDT, CDR2 YNNKEL (reference sequence).

V is TRBV7-7 and J is TRBJ2-7, with D possibly being TRBD1 or TRBD2 (6 bases each). V shed 2 bases and J shed 8 bases, with 13 bases lying between them. CDR1 SSHAT and CDR2 FNYEAQ come from the germline V gene (reference sequence). The CDR3 sequence is 13 residues long. The CDR3 DNA reads TGTGCCAGCAGCTTATACGAGGGGGGCCAGCAGTACGTC. Protein sequence: CASSLYEGGQQYV.

The table lists this clonotype with many counts. The chain is built from TRBV29-1 and TRBJ2-3; TRBD1 is a possible D gene (5 bases). V dropped 6 bases and J dropped 2 bases, with 12 bases sitting between them. In germline, CDR1 is SQVTM, CDR2 ANQGSEA. The CDR3 extends over 13 amino acids. CDR3 in DNA: TGCAGCGTCTCGACAGTGATCACAGATACGCAGTATTTT. Translated, it gives CSVSTVITDTQYF.

In this sample, this clonotype turned up a few times. V usage is TRBV19 and J usage is TRBJ2-2; D gene uncertain. Germline V gives CDR1 LNHDA, CDR2 SQIVND (reference sequence). Trimming shortened V by 3 bases and J by 6 bases, and 5 bases separated the two germline ends. The CDR3 covers 12 residues. Here the CDR3 DNA reads TGTGCCAGTAGTATGGGCGCCGGGGAGCTGTTTTTT. It codes for CASSMGAGELFF.

This clonotype was seen only a few times. The chain carries TRBV4-2 and TRBJ2-1; 7 nucleotides align to TRBD2. The V gene end was trimmed by 1 base and the J gene end by 6 bases; junction bases not matched to a gene: 9. This CDR3 is 16 amino acids long. From germline, CDR1 is LGHNA and CDR2 YNFKEQ. The CDR3 bases are TGTGCCAGCAGCCAAGCTCACGCGGGAGTGGGCAATGAGCAGTTCTTC. As protein: CASSQAHAGVGNEQFF.

This sequence joins TRBV10-3 and TRBJ2-7; weak D call: TRBD1 (6 bases). Germline lookup yields CDR1 ENHRY and CDR2 SYGVKD. The ends were cut back, 11 bases at V and 0 bases at J, with 11 bases in the middle. The CDR3 loop spans 12 amino acids. The CDR3 nucleotides read TGTGCCGCCCGGGACAACTCCTACGAGCAGTACTTC. It encodes CAARDNSYEQYF.

A remark on this clonotype: This could be a read error, since a much larger clone is one nucleotide away. The chain employs TRBV29-1 and TRBJ1-5; 10 nucleotides line up with TRBD1. The germline gives CDR1 SQVTM, CDR2 ANQGSEA. The V and J ends lost 8 bases and 4 bases, in that order; junction bases with no gene match: 8. This CDR3 region has 14 residues. CDR3 sequence (DNA): TGCAGCTATTCCGGGACAGGGGTTAATCAGCCCCAGCATTTT. Protein: CSYSGTGVNQPQHF.

The CDR3 sequence is CSARDLMVGGVTGELFF. The DNA for the CDR3 is TGCAGTGCTAGAGACCTGATGGTGGGAGGGGTCACCGGGGAGCTGTTTTTT. This chain connects TRBV20-1 to TRBJ2-2, with 7 bases lining up with TRBD2. This CDR3 contains 17 residues. The J segment lost 4 bases and the V segment lost 0 bases, leaving 11 bases of the junction unmatched. Germline-derived CDR1 and CDR2 are DFQATT and SNEGSKA (reference sequence).

This chain connects TRBV6-6 to TRBJ2-5; weak D call: TRBD1 (6 bases). Trimming cost V 2 bases and J 11 bases, with 15 bases left between them. This CDR3 has 13 amino acids. The germline V gene has CDR1 MNHNY and CDR2 SVGAGI (reference sequence). CDR3 loop: CASSYPGQPPQYF. DNA of the CDR3: TGTGCCAGCAGTTACCCGGGACAACCACCGCAGTACTTC.

The sample holds a few counts of this clonotype. The genes are TRBV6-1 and TRBJ1-2, with a weak D call TRBD1 (5 bases). CDR3 length: 13 residues. Germline CDR1 and CDR2: MNHNS and SASEGT. The V end lost 8 bases, the J end lost 8 bases, and 18 bases lay between the germline ends. The CDR3 region has the DNA TGTGCCAGCCTCAGGGAAAGGTTCTACGGCTACACCTTC. Residues: CASLRERFYGYTF.

Only a few counts were recorded for this clonotype. The chain joins TRBV20-1 to TRBJ1-5, with D maybe TRBD1 (6 bases). The CDR3 loop spans 14 amino acids. Germline V CDR1 and CDR2: DFQATT, SNEGSKA (reference sequence). The V end lost 0 bases, the J end lost 3 bases, and 9 bases lay between the germline ends. CDR3 in amino acids: CSARDLGANQPQHF. The DNA for the CDR3 is TGCAGTGCTAGAGATCTGGGGGCCAATCAGCCCCAGCATTTT.

The chain employs TRBV18 and TRBJ2-3; D gene unclear. CDR1 KGHSH and CDR2 LQKENI come from the germline V gene. This CDR3 is built from 14 residues. V was trimmed by 5 bases and J by 1 base, leaving 10 bases between them. As DNA, the CDR3 is TGTGCCAGCTCAAGGACCAAGGGCACAGATACGCAGTATTTT. It specifies CASSRTKGTDTQYF. Full variable domain (outside the CDR3, taken from reference TRBV18 and TRBJ2-3): NAGVMQNPRHLVRRRGQEARLRCSPMKGHSHVYWYRQLPEEGLKFMVYLQKENIIDESGMPKERFSAEFPKEGPSILRIQQVVRGDSAAYFCASSRTKGTDTQYFGPGTRLTVL.

The genes are TRBV3-1 and TRBJ1-5, with a possible D match to TRBD1 (5 bases). The length of the CDR3 is 13 residues. CDR1 and CDR2 from the germline V gene are LGHDT and YNNKEL (reference sequence). The V end lost 6 bases, the J end lost 5 bases, and 11 bases lay between the germline ends. DNA for the CDR3: TGTGCCAGCAGTCCCAGGGTCCATCAGCCCCAGCATTTT. Its translation: CASSPRVHQPQHF.

This clonotype was counted at least ten times. The chain links TRBV12-3 or TRBV12-4 to TRBJ2-7; D unresolved. Trimming shortened V by 0 bases and J by 4 bases, and 4 bases separated the two germline ends. This CDR3 comprises 12 residues. For the CDR3, the DNA is TGTGCCAGCAGTTTAGCAATATACGAGCAGTACTTC. It encodes CASSLAIYEQYF.